This T cell receptor beta chain is from a study of blood T cell repertoires in COVID-19. TCRdb's table, derived via immunoSEQ multiplex PCR, lists solely in-frame clones and lacks some. The top ten hold about 3.5% of the sample, which has about 190,000 clones, 84% seen once. Recovered status in Cohort 3 required two negative PCRs, clearance, or symptom resolution. The sequenced material came from PBMCs or T cells enriched from blood (not recorded which). The receptor was derived from a woman aged 25-40 years who had recovered from COVID-19.

CDR3 nucleotides: TGTGCCAGCAGCTTAGACAGGACCGATGAGCAGTTCTTC. As protein: CASSLDRTDEQFF. V gene TRBV7-2 combines with J gene TRBJ2-1; D might be TRBD1 (5 bases). CDR1 and CDR2 (germline): SGHTA, FQGNSA. Trimming took 1 base from V and 8 from J, leaving 9 bases between them. The length of the CDR3 is 13 residues.